This TCR beta chain was observed in a study of a mutant IDH1 vaccine in newly diagnosed glioma. General observations from the study: Vaccine-induced immune responses were detected in approximately 93% of patients.

Time point of the sample: week 35, safety follow-up. A single vaccine dose contained 300 ug of mutant IDH1 20-mer peptide, and topical imiquimod was used with it. New WHO grade 3 or 4 IDH1-mutant, ATRX-lost astrocytomas were present in all donors. About this clone: Its antigen is unknown.

TCRdb's copy holds only in-frame clones and misses some; the assay was immunoSEQ multiplex PCR. The data hold about 48,000 clones, with 79% observed a single time. The ends lost 6 bases at V and 3 bases at J; junction bases unmatched: 8. Germline values: CDR1 MNHEY, CDR2 SMNVEV (reference sequence). The CDR3 length is 14 residues. The rearrangement joins TRBV27 to TRBJ2-7; 7 bases map to TRBD1. The sequences come from PBMCs, collected from a glioma patient whose treatment included an IDH1 peptide vaccine. This receptor was identified in a man aged 40-49 years with glioma. In DNA, the CDR3 is TGTGCCAGCAGGACGGACAGGCCAAACTACGAGCAGTACTTC. Protein product: CASRTDRPNYEQYF.